This TCR beta chain was identified in a study of CD8 T cells in Susac syndrome. RNA in amounts of roughly 0.5 to 1 ug was reverse transcribed with random hexamers. From the immunoSEQ multiplex PCR reads, TCRdb called clonotypes with MiXCR, one entry per CDR3 protein. The sample lists about 120,000 distinct CDR3 sequences; 85% to 95% were seen once. The CDR3 runs to 13 residues. Trimming cost V 3 bases and J 4 bases, with 7 bases left between them. Germline CDR1 and CDR2: MNHEY and SMNVEV (reference sequence). Material: CD8+ T cells from PBMCs. The chain has TRBV27 and TRBJ2-1; D not certain. The sequence derives from a human donor in good health. CDR3 bases: TGTGCCAGCAGTTTCTCAGAGTACAATGAGCAGTTCTTC. Amino acids: CASSFSEYNEQFF.